The present T cell receptor gamma chain was sequenced within a study of Vδ1+ human thymocytes. Regarding the study as a whole: In the thymus, TRG and TRD repertoires looked highly polyclonal with Gaussian CDR3 lengths.

Comment on this clone: Its antigen is not identified.

The template was reverse-transcribed extracted RNA. CDR3 amplicons came from multiplex PCR with pooled V-gene forward and constant-region reverse primers. TCRdb re-called clones from the multiplex PCR reads via CATT. Here the sample spans roughly 7,000 gamma-chain clones, approximately 42% being singletons. The junction had 8 bases not matched to a gene; V was cut back by 0 bases and J by 12 bases. The length of the CDR3 is 12 residues. CDR1 is VINAFY and CDR2 is YDVSNSKD in the germline V gene. V usage is TRGV5 and J usage is TRGJ1 or TRGJ2. The J gene is not listed in TCRdb, so it was assigned here from a DNA match to germline. This receptor was obtained from a boy younger than two who had congenital heart surgery. Sequencing was done on a sample of Vdelta1+ gamma-delta thymocytes from the thymus. Indicated subset: FACS-sorted CD3+ TCRalphabeta- TCRVdelta1+ TCRVdelta2- thymocytes. CDR3 sequence: CATWDRPRGKLF. The CDR3 coding sequence is TGTGCCACCTGGGACAGGCCCAGAGGGAAACTCTTT.